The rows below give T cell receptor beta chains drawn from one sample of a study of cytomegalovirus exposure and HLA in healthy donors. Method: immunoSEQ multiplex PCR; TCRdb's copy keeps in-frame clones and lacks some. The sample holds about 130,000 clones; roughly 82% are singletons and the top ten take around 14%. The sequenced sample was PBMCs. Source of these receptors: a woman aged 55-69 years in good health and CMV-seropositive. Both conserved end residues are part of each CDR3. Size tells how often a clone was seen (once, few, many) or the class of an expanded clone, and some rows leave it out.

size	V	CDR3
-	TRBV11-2	CASSFGSGAYEQYF
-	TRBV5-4	CASSLTSGSTDTQYF
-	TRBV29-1	CSVEGGRAVGEQYF
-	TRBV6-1	CASRANVANTGELFF
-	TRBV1	CTSSLGTSGKETQYF
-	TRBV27	CAVLRDNPLDTEAFF
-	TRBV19	CASSYRGPGNTIYF
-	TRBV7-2	CASSLSYTDTQYF
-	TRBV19	CASSNRPNAGKNIQYF
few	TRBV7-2	CASSFQVGVQETQYF
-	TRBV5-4	CASSPDRLFYGYTF
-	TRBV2	CASSERRPDRANSPLHF
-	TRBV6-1	CASSGLAAYEQYF
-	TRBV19	CASQPRQGAASGYTF
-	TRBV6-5	CASSYSRDQETQYF
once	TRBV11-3	CASSLGDRGRPYEQYF
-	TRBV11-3	CASSFEGTGAMSGELFF
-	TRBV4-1	CASSRSAPGGPYEQYF
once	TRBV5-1	CASSPAGAFSYEQYF
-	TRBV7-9	CASSLRNSGTRNYEQYF
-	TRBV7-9	CASSLRGGYEQYF
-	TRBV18	CASSPGQSSGNTIYF
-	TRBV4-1	CASSPDSSNYGYTF
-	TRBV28	CASSSGQVDGYTF
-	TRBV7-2	CASSLGVIGGSGLFF
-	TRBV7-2	CASSLAWLAGGGDTQYF
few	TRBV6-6	CASSSGRSSNEQFF
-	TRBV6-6	CASSPSVYSNQPQHF
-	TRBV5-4	CASSLGTSVTYEQYF
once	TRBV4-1	CASSQDHGGKLFF
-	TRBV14	CASSQVNSDTQYF
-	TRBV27	CASRPASGRGETQYF
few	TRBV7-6	CASSKGPQTNYGYTF
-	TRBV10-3	CAISGRETGTADTQYF
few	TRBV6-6	CASSSGVTRNTQYF
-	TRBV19	CASSRKGTGAYEQYF
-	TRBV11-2	CASSPRREGRGGYTF
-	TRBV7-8	CASSQGLGNNEQFF
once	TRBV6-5	CASSYQRGGTDTQYF
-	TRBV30	CAWGEAEIEQFF